The 6 T cell receptor beta chains given below trace back to one sample, sequenced in a study of T cell repertoires in cytomegalovirus infection. TCRdb called the reads again in MiXCR, with one record for every CDR3 protein. This sample carries around 300,000 distinct CDR3 sequences, roughly 21% of them seen once, and the ten largest clones take roughly a fifth. These TCRs are of unknown antigen specificity. The sequences come from cultured PBMCs, collected from culture after CMV antigen stimulation. The receptors stem from a human donor in good health (CMV status not recorded). Some clones in this sample may be carry-over from other donors' samples.

This clonotype has at least ten counts. V and J are TRBV7-2 and TRBJ2-3; the D is unclear. Trimming cost V 5 bases and J 5 bases, with 11 bases left between them. Germline V gives CDR1 SGHTA, CDR2 FQGNSA. The CDR3 consists of 13 residues. Here the CDR3 DNA reads TGTGCCAGCAGCCCTTTGGCGCGAGATACGCAGTATTTT. Translating it yields CASSPLARDTQYF.

This clonotype has only a few counts. This chain links TRBV30 with TRBJ2-1; 9 bases map to TRBD2. The CDR3 runs 15 residues. V lost 0 bases and J lost 5; bases outside the gene matches: 5. From germline, CDR1 is GTSNPN and CDR2 SVGIG (reference sequence). The CDR3 DNA reads as TGTGCCTGGAGTGTCGGGACTAGCCGCGACAATGAGCAGTTCTTC. Residues: CAWSVGTSRDNEQFF.

The gene calls are TRBV7-2 and TRBJ2-1, with unresolved D. V lost 0 bases and J lost 9, with 24 bases in between. Germline V gene lookup returns CDR1 SGHTA and CDR2 FQGNSA. The CDR3 runs 18 residues. The chain's CDR3 is CASSLALSGSTFPSEQFF. The CDR3 coding sequence is TGTGCCAGCAGCTTAGCCTTATCGGGTAGCACATTCCCCAGTGAGCAGTTCTTC.

This chain connects TRBV7-9 to TRBJ1-4; 8 nucleotides agree with TRBD1. Germline V lookup: CDR1 SEHNR, CDR2 FQNEAQ (reference sequence). The CDR3 runs to 15 residues. The V and J ends lost 5 bases and 5 bases, in that order; junction bases with no gene match: 7. The CDR3 DNA is TGTGCCAGCAGCCGCGCGACAGGGGAAAATGAAAAACTGTTTTTT. Translation gives CASSRATGENEKLFF. Full variable domain (remainder filled in from reference TRBV7-9 and TRBJ1-4): DTGVSQNPRHKITKRGQNVTFRCDPISEHNRLYWYRQTLGQGPEFLTYFQNEAQLEKSRLLSDRFSAERPKGSFSTLEIQRTEQGDSAMYLCASSRATGENEKLFFGSGTQLSVL.

This clonotype was seen only once. The chain has TRBV7-9 and TRBJ1-5; TRBD1 is a possible D gene (6 bases). CDR3 size: 12 residues. In germline, CDR1 is SEHNR, CDR2 FQNEAQ (reference sequence). V lost 3 bases and J 11 bases, leaving 11 bases between the germline ends. The CDR3 is CASSFEGESQHF. The DNA for the CDR3 is TGTGCCAGCAGCTTCGAGGGGGAGTCCCAGCATTTT.

This clonotype showed up just a few times. The gene calls are TRBV11-2 and TRBJ2-3; D is perhaps TRBD2 (6 bases). Germline V CDR1 and CDR2: SGHAT, FQNNGV. This CDR3 spans 13 amino acids. With 5 bases removed from V and 9 bases from J, the gap between germline ends came to 15 bases. CDR3 in amino acids: CASSGRRGSTQYF. The CDR3 DNA is TGTGCCAGCAGCGGCAGACGGGGGTCAACGCAGTATTTT.